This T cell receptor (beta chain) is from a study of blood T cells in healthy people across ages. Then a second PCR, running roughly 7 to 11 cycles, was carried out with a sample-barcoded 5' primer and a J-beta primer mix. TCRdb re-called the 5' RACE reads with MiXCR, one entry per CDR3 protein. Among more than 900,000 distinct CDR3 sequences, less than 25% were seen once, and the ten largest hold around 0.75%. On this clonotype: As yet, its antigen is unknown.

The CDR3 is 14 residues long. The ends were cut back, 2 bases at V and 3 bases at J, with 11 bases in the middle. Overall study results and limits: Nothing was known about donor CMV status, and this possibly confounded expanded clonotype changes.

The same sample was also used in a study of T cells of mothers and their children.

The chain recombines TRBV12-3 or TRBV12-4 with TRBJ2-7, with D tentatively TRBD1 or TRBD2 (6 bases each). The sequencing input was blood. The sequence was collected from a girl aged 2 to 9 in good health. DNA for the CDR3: TGTGCCAGCAGTTTAAGGGGGGTGGGCTACGAGCAGTACTTC. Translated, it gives CASSLRGVGYEQYF.